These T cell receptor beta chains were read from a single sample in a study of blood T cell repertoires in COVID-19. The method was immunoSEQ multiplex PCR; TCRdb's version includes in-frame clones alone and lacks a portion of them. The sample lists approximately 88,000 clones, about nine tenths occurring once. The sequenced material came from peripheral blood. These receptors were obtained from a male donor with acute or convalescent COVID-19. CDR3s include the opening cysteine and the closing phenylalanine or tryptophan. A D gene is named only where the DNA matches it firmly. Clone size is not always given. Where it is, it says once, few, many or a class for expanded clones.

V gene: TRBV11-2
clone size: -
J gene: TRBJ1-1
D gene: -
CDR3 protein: CASSWKGDTEAFF
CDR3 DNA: TGTGCCAGCAGCTGGAAGGGAGACACTGAAGCTTTCTTT

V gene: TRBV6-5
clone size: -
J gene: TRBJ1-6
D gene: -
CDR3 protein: CASSLQGGSPLHF
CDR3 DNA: TGTGCCAGCAGTCTTCAGGGCGGCTCACCCCTCCACTTT

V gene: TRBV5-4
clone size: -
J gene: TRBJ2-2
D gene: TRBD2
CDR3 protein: CASSKVAGGPNTGELFF
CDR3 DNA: TGTGCCAGCAGCAAGGTAGCGGGGGGGCCGAACACCGGGGAGCTGTTTTTT

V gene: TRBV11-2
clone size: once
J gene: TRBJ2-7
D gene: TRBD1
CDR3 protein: CASSIWDRGRGEQYF
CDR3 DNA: TGTGCCAGCAGCATATGGGACAGGGGGCGAGGCGAGCAGTACTTC

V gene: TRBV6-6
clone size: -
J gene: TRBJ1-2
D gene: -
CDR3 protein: CASRVSRDKGRGYTF
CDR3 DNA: TGTGCCAGCAGAGTTTCCCGGGACAAGGGCCGAGGCTACACCTTC

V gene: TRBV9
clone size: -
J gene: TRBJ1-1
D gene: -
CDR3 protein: CASSGHPGGRYTEAFF
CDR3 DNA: TGTGCCAGCAGCGGCCATCCGGGGGGTCGGTACACTGAAGCTTTCTTT

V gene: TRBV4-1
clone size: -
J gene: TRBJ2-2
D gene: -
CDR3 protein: CASSQEVAPGNTGELFF
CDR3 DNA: TGCGCCAGCAGCCAAGAGGTTGCACCAGGGAACACCGGGGAGCTGTTTTTT

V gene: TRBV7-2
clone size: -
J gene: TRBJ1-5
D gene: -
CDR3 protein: CASSDLGTANQPQHF
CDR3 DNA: TGTGCCAGCAGCGACCTTGGGACTGCCAATCAGCCCCAGCATTTT

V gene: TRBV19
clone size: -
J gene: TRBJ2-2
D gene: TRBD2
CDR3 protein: CASSPRTSGYTGELFF
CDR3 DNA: TGTGCCAGTAGTCCGCGGACTAGCGGGTACACCGGGGAGCTGTTTTTT

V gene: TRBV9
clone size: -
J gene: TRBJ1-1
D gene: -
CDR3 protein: CASSVSRGTAAFF
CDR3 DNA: TGTGCCAGCAGCGTGTCCCGCGGGACCGCAGCTTTCTTT

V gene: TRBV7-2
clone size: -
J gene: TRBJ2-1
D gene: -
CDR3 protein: CASSLDGPRGEQFF
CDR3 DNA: TGTGCCAGCAGCTTAGACGGCCCAAGGGGTGAGCAGTTCTTC

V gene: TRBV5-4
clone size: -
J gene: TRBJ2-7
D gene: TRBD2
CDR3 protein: CASSPGLAGIYEQYF
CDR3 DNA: TGTGCCAGCAGCCCGGGACTAGCGGGGATCTACGAGCAGTACTTC

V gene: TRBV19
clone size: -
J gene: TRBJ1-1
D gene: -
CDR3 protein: CASIAGDRNTEAFF
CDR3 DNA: TGTGCCAGTATCGCAGGGGATAGGAACACTGAAGCTTTCTTT

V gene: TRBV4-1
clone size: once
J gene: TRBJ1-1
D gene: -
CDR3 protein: CASSQDPGQLNTEAFF
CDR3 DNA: TGCGCCAGCAGCCAAGACCCCGGACAATTGAACACTGAAGCTTTCTTT

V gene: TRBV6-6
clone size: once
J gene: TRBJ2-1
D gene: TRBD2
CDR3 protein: CASSPRRGGAGDNEQFF
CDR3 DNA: TGTGCCAGCAGTCCCCGGCGCGGGGGGGCCGGCGACAATGAGCAGTTCTTC

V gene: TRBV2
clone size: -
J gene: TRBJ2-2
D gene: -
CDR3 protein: CASSAQGVGAGELFF
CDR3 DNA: TGTGCCAGCAGCGCACAGGGAGTCGGGGCCGGGGAGCTGTTTTTT

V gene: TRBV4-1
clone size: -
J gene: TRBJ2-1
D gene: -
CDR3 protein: CASSQDPSGPYNEQFF
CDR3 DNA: TGCGCCAGCAGCCAAGATCCGAGCGGACCTTACAATGAGCAGTTCTTC

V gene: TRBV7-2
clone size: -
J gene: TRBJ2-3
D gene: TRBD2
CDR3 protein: CASSLAGTSGVTQYF
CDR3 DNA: TGTGCCAGCAGCTTAGCCGGGACTAGCGGGGTTACGCAGTATTTT

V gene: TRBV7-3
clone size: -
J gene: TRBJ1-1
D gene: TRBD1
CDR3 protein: CASSSRQGALTEAFF
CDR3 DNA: TGTGCCAGCAGCTCGAGACAGGGGGCTCTCACTGAAGCTTTCTTT

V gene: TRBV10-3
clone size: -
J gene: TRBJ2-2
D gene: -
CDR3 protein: CAISHQVADTGELFF
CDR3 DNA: TGTGCCATCAGTCATCAGGTAGCGGACACCGGGGAGCTGTTTTTT

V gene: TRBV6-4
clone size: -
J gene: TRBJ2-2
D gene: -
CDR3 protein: CASSDPNTGELFF
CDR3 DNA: TGTGCCAGCAGTGACCCAAACACCGGGGAGCTGTTTTTT

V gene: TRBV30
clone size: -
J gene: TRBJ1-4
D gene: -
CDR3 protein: CAWSVQKGGWEKLFF
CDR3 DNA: TGTGCCTGGAGTGTACAGAAAGGGGGTTGGGAAAAACTGTTTTTT

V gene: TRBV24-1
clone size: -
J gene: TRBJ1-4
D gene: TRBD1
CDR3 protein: CATSETTGGEHEKLFF
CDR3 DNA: TGTGCCACCAGTGAGACGACAGGGGGCGAGCATGAAAAACTGTTTTTT

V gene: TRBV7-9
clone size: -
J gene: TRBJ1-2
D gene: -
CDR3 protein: CASSPGSGGDGYTF
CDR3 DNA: TGTGCCAGCAGCCCGGGATCGGGGGGCGATGGCTACACCTTC

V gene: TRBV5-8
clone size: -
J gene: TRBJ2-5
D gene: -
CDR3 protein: CASSRPDGLYQETQYF
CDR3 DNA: TGTGCCAGCAGCAGGCCGGACGGACTGTACCAAGAGACCCAGTACTTC

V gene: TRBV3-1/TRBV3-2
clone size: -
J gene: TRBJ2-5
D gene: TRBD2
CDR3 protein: CASSLAGANQETQYF
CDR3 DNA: TGTGCCAGCAGCCTAGCGGGGGCTAACCAAGAGACCCAGTACTTC

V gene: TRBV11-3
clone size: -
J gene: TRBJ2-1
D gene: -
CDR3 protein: CASSLDRSGDEQFF
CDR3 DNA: TGTGCCAGCAGCTTAGATCGTAGCGGCGATGAGCAGTTCTTC

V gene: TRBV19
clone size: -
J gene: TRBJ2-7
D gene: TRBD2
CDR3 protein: CASSIDGSGDSYEQYF
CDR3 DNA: TGTGCCAGTAGTATAGATGGTAGCGGGGACTCCTACGAGCAGTACTTC

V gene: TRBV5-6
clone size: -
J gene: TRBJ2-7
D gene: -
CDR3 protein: CASSLAGEQYF
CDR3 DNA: TGTGCCAGCAGCTTGGCGGGCGAGCAGTACTTC

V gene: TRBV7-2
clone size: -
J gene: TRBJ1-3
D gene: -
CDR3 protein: CASSLSTARSGNTIYF
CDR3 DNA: TGTGCCAGCAGCCTCTCTACAGCCAGGTCTGGAAACACCATATATTTT

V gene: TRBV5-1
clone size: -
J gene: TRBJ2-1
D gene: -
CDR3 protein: CASSGGTVSSYNEQFF
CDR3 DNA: TGCGCCAGCAGCGGGGGGACTGTTAGCTCCTACAATGAGCAGTTCTTC

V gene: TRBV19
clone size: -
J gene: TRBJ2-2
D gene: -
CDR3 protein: CASEEDLAANTGELFF
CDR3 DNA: TGTGCCAGTGAGGAAGACTTGGCCGCGAACACCGGGGAGCTGTTTTTT

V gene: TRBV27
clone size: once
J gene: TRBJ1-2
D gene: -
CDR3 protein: CASSPHPGTPGPVYGYTF
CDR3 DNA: TGTGCCAGCAGTCCACATCCCGGGACTCCGGGACCCGTGTATGGCTACACCTTC

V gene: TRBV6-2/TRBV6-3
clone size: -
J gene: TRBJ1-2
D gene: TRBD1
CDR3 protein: CASSYSGTARFDGYTF
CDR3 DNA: TGTGCCAGCAGTTACTCTGGGACAGCTCGCTTTGATGGCTACACCTTC

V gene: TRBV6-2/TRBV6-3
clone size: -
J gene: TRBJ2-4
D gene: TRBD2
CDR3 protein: CASSYPTTAGGPVSKNIQYF
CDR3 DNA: TGTGCCAGCAGTTACCCCACCACAGCGGGGGGGCCCGTGTCCAAAAACATTCAGTACTTC

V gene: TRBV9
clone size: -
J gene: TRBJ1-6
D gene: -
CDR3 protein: CASSVEPGQTNSPLHF
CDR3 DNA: TGTGCCAGCAGCGTCGAACCGGGACAAACGAATTCACCCCTCCACTTT